The 14 T cell receptor beta chains below come from one sample, sequenced in a study of identical twins (TCRdb year 2016). Library creation used 5' RACE. Sequenced on an Illumina HiSeq 2000. TCRdb reprocessed the public reads (quality trimming at Q25 with fastp, clone calling with MiXCR) and kept in-frame beta chains. Rows are combined by CDR3 protein, so each entry shows the most common genes and DNA. In this sample the table shows hundreds of thousands of distinct CDR3 sequences, roughly 9% of which occur a single time. Approximately 7% of the sample belongs to the ten largest clones. Separately, the same data were catalogued under a study of yellow fever vaccine responses in identical twins.

Material for sequencing was CD8+ T cells sorted from blood. All receptors derive from a woman aged 18-29 years in good health.

The chain has TRBV18 and TRBJ2-7; perhaps TRBD1 as D (5 bases). V lost 1 base to trimming and J lost 3 bases, with 10 bases between them. Germline CDR1 KGHSH, CDR2 LQKENI. The CDR3 is made up of 14 amino acids. CDR3 region: CASSPQGNGYEQYF. The CDR3 region has the DNA TGTGCCAGCTCACCACAGGGGAACGGCTACGAGCAGTACTTC.

J is TRBJ2-7 and V is TRBV4-3; tentative D call: TRBD1 (5 bases). The CDR3 has 15 residues. Germline CDR1 and CDR2: LGHNA and YSLEER. V shed 0 bases and J shed 1 base, with 10 bases lying between them. The CDR3 is CASSQDSDKSYEQYF. CDR3 nucleotides: TGCGCCAGCAGCCAAGATTCGGACAAGTCCTACGAGCAGTACTTC.

The chain couples TRBV15 to TRBJ2-7; D unresolved. The V gene lost 3 bases and the J gene lost 2 bases, with 8 bases spanning the gap. The CDR3 is 13 amino acids. The V gene's germline CDR1 is LNHNV and CDR2 YYDKDF (reference sequence). DNA for the CDR3: TGTGCCACCAGCAGGCTGGAGCCCTACGAGCAGTACTTC. Amino acid sequence: CATSRLEPYEQYF.

This clonotype has ten or more counts. The rearrangement links TRBV5-1 to TRBJ2-3; possibly TRBD2 for D (6 bases). Germline V gene lookup returns CDR1 SGHRS and CDR2 YFSETQ. V was clipped by 0 bases and J by 0 bases, with 14 bases between them. The CDR3 loop spans 17 amino acids. The chain's CDR3 is CASSLGLEGLSTDTQYF. CDR3 DNA sequence: TGCGCCAGCAGCTTGGGTTTGGAGGGCCTAAGCACAGATACGCAGTATTTT.

In its sample, this clonotype was seen a few times. The chain joins TRBV18 to TRBJ2-7, with D perhaps TRBD1 (5 bases). This CDR3 comprises 15 residues. Between the trimmed V and J ends, which lost 5 bases and 2 bases, there was a span of 16 bases. Per the germline V gene, CDR1 is KGHSH and CDR2 is LQKENI. CDR3 amino acids: CASSSSGFRPYEQYF. The DNA for the CDR3 is TGTGCCAGCTCATCTTCAGGGTTTCGCCCCTACGAGCAGTACTTC.

This clonotype was seen only a few times. This chain uses TRBV14 with TRBJ2-6; no clear D gene. This CDR3 comprises 16 residues. V gave up 4 bases and J gave up 4 bases, with 14 bases separating them. CDR1 and CDR2 from the germline V gene are SGHDN and FVKESK. This chain's CDR3 is CASSPSFTAGANVLTF. DNA of the CDR3: TGTGCCAGCAGCCCAAGCTTTACAGCCGGGGCCAACGTCCTGACTTTC.

V and J are TRBV7-2 and TRBJ2-2; D not certain. This CDR3 is 13 amino acids long. Germline V gene sequence: CDR1 SGHTA, CDR2 FQGNSA. V lost 6 bases and J lost 5, with 10 bases in between. The CDR3 spells CASRSAGTGELFF. For the CDR3, the DNA is TGTGCCAGCAGATCCGCTGGGACCGGGGAGCTGTTTTTT.

This clonotype was found a few times. The V call is TRBV29-1, the J call TRBJ2-1; the D gene is possibly TRBD2 (6 bases). V lost 3 bases and J 0 bases, leaving 15 bases between the germline ends. The CDR3 has 16 residues. Germline-derived CDR1 and CDR2 are SQVTM and ANQGSEA. The CDR3 region has the DNA TGCAGCGTTGAGTACCCCGGGACTTCCTCCTACAATGAGCAGTTCTTC. Protein product: CSVEYPGTSSYNEQFF.

Ten or more counts support this clonotype. This chain connects TRBV29-1 to TRBJ2-1; 8 nucleotides match TRBD1. There are 13 residues in the CDR3. CDR1 is SQVTM and CDR2 is ANQGSEA in the germline V gene. The J segment lost 3 bases and the V segment lost 7 bases, leaving 5 bases of the junction unmatched. The CDR3 DNA reads as TGCAGCGGACAGGGGAACAACTACAATGAGCAGTTCTTC. Its translation: CSGQGNNYNEQFF.

The table lists this clonotype with many counts. The junction shows a germline mismatch at one end, possibly a read error. The chain couples TRBV10-2 to TRBJ2-3, with a tentative D call TRBD2 (6 bases). The germline CDR1 and CDR2 sequences are WSHSY and SAAADI. The CDR3 runs to 15 residues. The CDR3 nucleotides are TGCGCCAGCCGTGAGGGCACTAGCCTCACAGATACGCAGTATTTT. Translated, it gives CASREGTSLTDTQYF.

This clonotype was recorded many times. The chain joins TRBV7-9 to TRBJ1-2; 7 bases are shared with TRBD1. The CDR3 runs to 15 residues. The V gene end was trimmed by 5 bases and the J gene end by 0 bases; junction bases not matched to a gene: 6. Germline lookup yields CDR1 SEHNR and CDR2 FQNEAQ (reference sequence). CDR3 region: CASSTDRESNYGYTF. In DNA, the CDR3 is TGTGCCAGCAGCACAGACAGGGAGTCTAACTATGGCTACACCTTC.

The chain links TRBV28 to TRBJ1-2; 8 bases map to TRBD1. Germline V gene data show CDR1 as MDHEN and CDR2 as SYDVKM. V lost 5 bases and J lost 7; bases outside the gene matches: 9. The CDR3 is made up of 14 amino acids. The CDR3, as DNA: TGTGCCAGCAGTAACGATGGACAGGGTGCTGGCTACACCTTC. Translation gives CASSNDGQGAGYTF.

The CDR3 DNA is TGCAGCGTTCTCAATCTAGCCGGGACAGGGGTTTACAATGAGCAGTTCTTC. Translation: CSVLNLAGTGVYNEQFF. The rearrangement links TRBV29-1 to TRBJ2-1; 10 bases fit TRBD1. CDR1 is SQVTM and CDR2 is ANQGSEA in the germline V gene. The CDR3 is made up of 17 amino acids. With 5 bases clipped from V and 4 bases from J, the junction kept 14 bases outside the gene matches.

V is TRBV7-8 and J is TRBJ1-2, with 9 bases identical to TRBD1. CDR1 and CDR2 (germline): SGHVS, FQNEAQ. CDR3 length: 14 residues. The junction had 1 base not matched to a gene; V was cut back by 0 bases and J by 5 bases. CDR3 in DNA: TGTGCCAGCAGCTTAGCGACAGGGGGGTATGGCTACACCTTC. It codes for CASSLATGGYGYTF.